The T cell receptor beta chain under discussion was sequenced for a study of blood T cell repertoires in COVID-19. Looking at the study overall: The cDNA or gDNA used as material had been derived from T cells, B-cell-depleted T cells, or PBMCs.

CDR1 is SGHRS and CDR2 is YFSETQ in the germline V gene. The V and J ends lost 0 bases and 6 bases, in that order; junction bases with no gene match: 10. The CDR3 is made up of 16 amino acids. In the authors' methods: Using reference gene primer amplification, nucleated cell counts were estimated. TCRdb's copy holds only in-frame clones and misses some; the assay was immunoSEQ multiplex PCR. From that table come the V and J calls and clone size; the DNA was used to work out D and trimming. The sample consists of about 250,000 clones, around 90% of them appearing once. J is TRBJ2-5 and V is TRBV5-1; TRBD2 agrees at 8 bases. Specimen: peripheral blood. The sequence came from a woman in her 40s who had recovered from COVID-19. The CDR3 DNA is TGCGCCAGCAGCTTGGAGCCCTTTGGGACTAGTAAGACCCAGTACTTC. It yields the protein CASSLEPFGTSKTQYF.